The 24 T cell receptor beta chains listed next were all sequenced from one sample in a study of blood T cells in healthy people across ages. A second PCR, run for about 7 to 11 cycles, used a sample-barcoded 5' primer plus a J-beta primer mix. TCRdb used MiXCR to reprocess the 5' RACE reads, holding one entry per CDR3 protein. The sample holds approximately 800,000 distinct CDR3 sequences; 35% to 50% are singletons and the top ten take roughly 18%. Sequencing was done on a sample of blood. These receptors all stem from a man at least 80 years old in good health.

The rearrangement joins TRBV20-1 to TRBJ2-3, with D possibly matching TRBD1 (5 bases). The V gene's germline CDR1 is DFQATT and CDR2 SNEGSKA (reference sequence). V was pared by 5 bases and J by 2 bases, with 11 bases between. CDR3 length: 13 residues. The CDR3 DNA sequence: TGCAGTGCTTTACAGGATAACACAGATACGCAGTATTTT. Residues: CSALQDNTDTQYF.

The chain carries TRBV12-3 or TRBV12-4 and TRBJ2-3, with a tentative D call TRBD1 (5 bases). V lost 2 bases and J 11 bases, leaving 23 bases between the germline ends. This CDR3 comprises 16 residues. The CDR3 loop is CASSLSEAVGRGKQYF. The DNA for the CDR3 is TGTGCCAGCAGTTTATCTGAGGCGGTGGGAAGGGGCAAGCAGTATTTT.

The V call is TRBV6-1, the J call TRBJ2-7; the D call may be TRBD1 or TRBD2 (5 bases each). Germline V gene data show CDR1 as MNHNS and CDR2 as SASEGT. The CDR3 consists of 15 residues. V was pared by 0 bases and J by 0 bases, with 9 bases between. The CDR3 DNA follows: TGTGCCAGCAGTGAAGCTGGGACGTCCTCCTACGAGCAGTACTTC. It codes for CASSEAGTSSYEQYF.

Many counts were recorded for this clonotype. At one end, the junction sequence differs from germline, possibly due to a read error. V usage is TRBV5-6 and J usage is TRBJ2-7; TRBD1 matches at 10 bases. This CDR3 comprises 13 residues. The germline CDR1 and CDR2 sequences are SGHDT and YYEEEE. This CDR3 is CASSRDRGYEQYF. The CDR3, as DNA: TGCGCCAGCAGCCGGGACAGGGGCTACGAGCAGTACTTC. Using reference TRBV5-6 and TRBJ2-7 for the parts outside the CDR3, the full variable domain is DAGVTQSPTHLIKTRGQQVTLRCSPKSGHDTVSWYQQALGQGPQFIFQYYEEEERQRGNFPDRFSGHQFPNYSSELNVNALLLGDSALYLCASSRDRGYEQYFGPGTRLTVT.

The sample holds a few counts of this clonotype. The genes are TRBV6-5 and TRBJ2-1, with a possible D match to TRBD2 (6 bases). V lost 5 bases, J lost 4 bases, and 12 bases lay in between. The CDR3 covers 14 residues. CDR1 and CDR2 from the germline V gene are MNHEY and SVGAGI. The CDR3 loop reads CASSRSAGYNEQFF. As DNA, the CDR3 is TGTGCCAGCAGTAGGTCGGCGGGGTACAATGAGCAGTTCTTC.

This clonotype appeared a few times. This chain joins TRBV10-3 and TRBJ2-1, with 9 bases lining up with TRBD2. V lost 0 bases, J lost 8 bases, and 11 bases stayed unmatched. Germline V CDR1 and CDR2: ENHRY, SYGVKD. This CDR3 contains 17 residues. The CDR3 here is CAISESLPSGRSDEQFF. CDR3 DNA: TGTGCCATCAGTGAGTCCCTCCCCAGCGGGAGGTCGGATGAGCAGTTCTTC.

The V gene is TRBV28, the J gene TRBJ2-1; tentatively, D is TRBD1 (6 bases). The V and J ends lost 3 bases and 5 bases respectively, with 14 bases between them. Germline CDR1 and CDR2: MDHEN and SYDVKM. CDR3 length: 15 amino acids. CDR3 DNA sequence: TGTGCCAGCAGTTTCGGTCAGGGGAGACACAATGAGCAGTTCTTC. This translates into CASSFGQGRHNEQFF. The complete variable domain, with remaining parts taken from reference TRBV28 and TRBJ2-1, reads DVKVTQSSRYLVKRTGEKVFLECVQDMDHENMFWYRQDPGLGLRLIYFSYDVKMKEKGDIPEGYSVSREKKERFSLILESASTNQTSMYLCASSFGQGRHNEQFFGPGTRLTVL.

This clonotype has just a few counts. The rearrangement joins TRBV4-2 to TRBJ2-1; the match to TRBD1 covers 11 bases. The germline V gene encodes CDR1 LGHNA and CDR2 YNFKEQ. The CDR3 loop spans 16 amino acids. V gave up 4 bases and J gave up 4 bases; unmatched junction bases: 6. The CDR3 region has the DNA TGTGCCAGCAGCCTCATCGGACAGGGGGCTTACAATGAGCAGTTCTTC. It specifies CASSLIGQGAYNEQFF.

J is TRBJ2-6 and V is TRBV7-3, with a possible D match to TRBD2 (6 bases). The CDR3 extends over 14 amino acids. Germline V gene data show CDR1 as SGHTA and CDR2 as FQGTGA. Between the trimmed V and J ends, which lost 4 bases and 6 bases, there was a span of 10 bases. The CDR3 nucleotides are TGTGCCAGCAGCTCCGGAGGGTTGGCCAACGTCCTGACTTTC. This gives the protein CASSSGGLANVLTF.

Only one count was recorded for this clonotype. The gene calls are TRBV7-2 and TRBJ2-1; D unclear. The end of the DNA fits TRBJ2-7 better, so the J call may be wrong. CDR3 length: 12 residues. The V gene's germline CDR1 is SGHTA and CDR2 FQGNSA. The CDR3 loop reads CASSRPFGEQYF. In DNA form, the CDR3 reads TGTGCCAGCAGCCGCCCCTTCGGGGAGCAGTACTTC.

About this clonotype itself: A read error may produce the germline difference seen at one junction end. The chain has TRBV11-1 and TRBJ2-1, with D possibly being TRBD1 (6 bases). This CDR3 contains 16 residues. Germline CDR1 SGHAT, CDR2 FQDESV (reference sequence). Here the CDR3 DNA reads TGTGCCTGCAGCTCGAGCAGGGGTGTCCTAGACAATGAGCAGTTCTTC. Residues: CACSSSRGVLDNEQFF.

At least ten counts were recorded for this clonotype. The chain combines TRBV9 with TRBJ2-1, with D perhaps matching TRBD1 or TRBD2 (5 bases each). Germline loops: CDR1 SGDLS, CDR2 YYNGEE. Trimming stripped 4 bases from V and 7 bases from J, with 21 bases between. This CDR3 has 16 residues. The CDR3 spells CASSYTQEPWGNEQFF. For the CDR3, the DNA is TGTGCCAGCAGCTACACTCAGGAGCCCTGGGGGAATGAGCAGTTCTTC.

The gene calls are TRBV20-1 and TRBJ2-3; D is possibly TRBD2 (5 bases). The CDR3 covers 16 residues. CDR1 and CDR2 from the germline V gene are DFQATT and SNEGSKA (reference sequence). V shed 0 bases and J shed 3 bases, with 16 bases lying between them. The CDR3 region is CSARDRSGMGTDTQYF. DNA of the CDR3: TGCAGTGCTAGAGATCGATCGGGGATGGGTACAGATACGCAGTATTTT.

There are a few counts of this clonotype. The chain recombines TRBV30 with TRBJ2-1, with 9 nucleotides matching TRBD2. Trimming took 0 bases from V and 11 from J; bases not matched to a gene: 14. Looked up from germline, CDR1 is GTSNPN and CDR2 is SVGIG (reference sequence). The length of the CDR3 is 16 residues. The CDR3 region has the DNA TGTGCCTGGAGTGTTGGACTAGCGAGAGATTCGGCCCAGCAGTTCTTC. This encodes CAWSVGLARDSAQQFF.

As for this clonotype: A much larger clone differs by one base, so this may be a read error. This sequence joins TRBV18 and TRBJ2-3, with D possibly TRBD2 on 6 matching bases. Per the germline V gene, CDR1 is KGHSH and CDR2 is LQKENI. Trimming removed 5 bases at V and 0 bases at J, with 18 bases between. The CDR3 consists of 17 residues. The CDR3 region has the DNA TGTGCCAGCTCAGGCGGTTCGGGCCGGGGGAGCACAGATACGCAGTATTTT. The encoded protein is CASSGGSGRGSTDTQYF.

This clonotype was seen more than once but under ten times. The chain combines TRBV7-2 with TRBJ2-1; D assignment may be TRBD1 or TRBD2 (6 bases each). The germline V gene has CDR1 SGHTA and CDR2 FQGNSA. CDR3 length: 16 residues. Trimming cost V 2 bases and J 6 bases, with 17 bases left between them. The CDR3 region is CASSLLSGAPGNEQFF. The CDR3 DNA sequence: TGTGCCAGCAGCTTATTATCGGGGGCTCCGGGCAATGAGCAGTTCTTC.

This chain links TRBV20-1 with TRBJ2-1; 9 bases are a match to TRBD2. Trimming removed 3 bases from V and 6 bases from J; junction bases left unmatched: 3. CDR1 is DFQATT and CDR2 is SNEGSKA in the germline V gene (reference sequence). The CDR3 has 13 residues. DNA of the CDR3: TGCAGTGCTAGTAGCGGGAGATCCAATGAGCAGTTCTTC. Encoded protein: CSASSGRSNEQFF.

The chain links TRBV7-2 to TRBJ2-3; TRBD2 matches at 9 bases. Per the germline V gene, CDR1 is SGHTA and CDR2 is FQGNSA. J was trimmed by 4 bases and V by 2 bases; bases with no gene match: 7. This CDR3 region has 16 residues. The CDR3 DNA reads TGTGCCAGCAGCTTACGCGGGGGGGCCTTTCCAGATACGCAGTATTTT. This sequence encodes CASSLRGGAFPDTQYF.

As regards this clonotype: Relative to the germline gene, one junction end is altered; a read error may explain this. The CDR3 DNA sequence: TGTGCCGGGAGCGTAGCAGATACGCAGTATTTT. It encodes CAGSVADTQYF. This chain connects TRBV30 to TRBJ2-3; D is possibly TRBD2 (5 bases). From germline, CDR1 is GTSNPN and CDR2 SVGIG (reference sequence). The CDR3 loop spans 11 amino acids. The full variable domain, completed using reference TRBV30 and TRBJ2-3, is SQTIHQWPATLVQPVGSPLSLECTVEGTSNPNLYWYRQAAGRGLQLLFYSVGIGQISSEVPQNLSASRPQDRQFILSSKKLLLSDSGFYLCAGSVADTQYFGPGTRLTVL.

Worth noting for this clonotype: A clone one base away is much larger, so this may be a read error. The CDR3 DNA reads TGCAGTGCTAGAGATTCCAGCAAATCGCAGTATTTT. It encodes CSARDSSKSQYF. V is TRBV20-1 and J is TRBJ2-3, with D uncertain. Germline V gene data show CDR1 as DFQATT and CDR2 as SNEGSKA (reference sequence). Between the trimmed V and J ends, which lost 0 bases and 10 bases, there was a span of 11 bases. CDR3 length: 12 residues.

V and J are TRBV28 and TRBJ2-4; either TRBD1 or TRBD2 may supply D (5 bases each). This CDR3 is built from 15 residues. V shed 5 bases and J shed 13 bases, with 24 bases lying between them. Germline V gene data show CDR1 as MDHEN and CDR2 as SYDVKM. CDR3 DNA sequence: TGTGCCAGCAGTCCTGGGACGGGATTCCTACGAGAGCAGTACTTC. This encodes CASSPGTGFLREQYF.

The chain joins TRBV7-2 to TRBJ2-3; 8 positions match TRBD1. The ends lost 5 bases at V and 1 base at J; junction bases unmatched: 8. Per the germline V gene, CDR1 is SGHTA and CDR2 is FQGNSA. The CDR3 is made up of 16 amino acids. CDR3 bases: TGTGCCAGCAGCCAACCGGGACAGGCGCGCACAGATACGCAGTATTTT. Residues: CASSQPGQARTDTQYF.

This chain links TRBV10-3 with TRBJ2-1, with a tentative D call TRBD1 (7 bases). V was cut by 10 bases and J by 4 bases, with 11 bases left in between. CDR1 and CDR2 (germline): ENHRY, SYGVKD. This CDR3 region has 12 residues. The chain's CDR3 is CATRGDYNEQFF. Here the CDR3 DNA reads TGTGCCACCAGGGGGGATTACAATGAGCAGTTCTTC.

The chain combines TRBV5-1 with TRBJ1-1; TRBD1 aligns across 9 bases. From germline, CDR1 is SGHRS and CDR2 YFSETQ. The CDR3 runs 17 residues. V was pared by 3 bases and J by 7 bases, with 16 bases of the junction left unmatched. CDR3 residues: CASSSDRGGGILGEAFF. The DNA for the CDR3 is TGCGCCAGCAGCTCGGACAGGGGAGGCGGTATACTTGGTGAAGCTTTCTTT.